The T cell receptor (beta chain) described here comes from a study of persistence of HIV-infected CD4 T cells. Study results and limitations: CMV- and Gag-responding cells had lower TCRbeta richness than CD3/CD28-responding cells.

Cells were stimulated nonspecifically with anti-CD3/anti-CD28 magnetic beads. CD4+ T cells upregulating both CD40 ligand and CD69 were sorted as responding cells. For this clone: Its antigen is not identified.

This was the immunoSEQ version 4 assay in survey mode. Data came from immunoSEQ multiplex PCR; TCRdb stores just in-frame clones and leaves some out. The sample includes some 50,000 clones, approximately 90% of them seen just once. This CDR3 contains 15 residues. Deletions cut 3 bases from V and 1 base from J, with 12 bases between. Germline V gene data show CDR1 as SNHLY and CDR2 as FYNNEI. This sequence joins TRBV2 and TRBJ1-2; D is uncertain. The sample consisted of CD4+ T cells sorted from PBMCs after 18-hour stimulation, taken from a patient who received antiretroviral therapy. The TCR originated in an adult woman with HIV who was CMV-seropositive. The CDR3 nucleotides are TGTGCCAGCAGTGAGCGCGGAGGCAGTAACTATGGCTACACCTTC. This gives the protein CASSERGGSNYGYTF.